This T cell receptor (beta chain) was captured in a study of lymphopenia after photon versus proton radiotherapy. Using immunoSEQ multiplex PCR, the repertoire was profiled, and TCRdb retains in-frame clones only, with some absent. The table has some 30,000 clones, roughly 88% seen once. CDR3 size: 13 residues. Germline CDR1 and CDR2: LNHDA and SQIVND (reference sequence). The V end lost 10 bases, the J end lost 10 bases, and 19 bases lay between the germline ends. This chain connects TRBV19 to TRBJ1-4; no definite D call. This specimen was peripheral blood, taken from a patient treated with photon-based radiotherapy. This TCR was recovered from a woman aged 45-65 years with pancreatic cancer. The chain's CDR3 is CATQTDENRKLFF. The DNA of the CDR3 is TGTGCCACCCAGACCGATGAAAACAGAAAACTGTTTTTT.